This passage covers 24 T cell receptor beta chains from one sample sequenced in a study of T-cell memory formation after mild COVID-19. MiXCR, applied by TCRdb to the 5' RACE reads, yields one record per CDR3 protein. Found here are some 250,000 distinct CDR3 sequences, more than 8% of them singletons; the top ten hold around 21%. The sequenced sample was PBMCs or a T cell subset sorted from them (not recorded which). The receptor source for this set is a man aged 18 to 30 who had mild COVID-19 (a few samples of this study predate the infection). Cell type and time point are not known.

The chain combines TRBV5-4 with TRBJ2-6; D is ambiguous. Germline values: CDR1 SGHNT, CDR2 YYREEE (reference sequence). V was clipped by 2 bases and J by 0 bases, with 6 bases between them. The CDR3 spans 15 residues. Written as DNA, the CDR3 is TGTGCCAGCAGCTTCAGACTCTCTGGGGCCAACGTCCTGACTTTC. This sequence encodes CASSFRLSGANVLTF.

In its sample, this clonotype was seen a few times. The rearrangement joins TRBV19 to TRBJ1-2; unclear D gene. The CDR3 loop spans 13 amino acids. The germline V gene encodes CDR1 LNHDA and CDR2 SQIVND (reference sequence). V shed 4 bases and J shed 8 bases, with 14 bases lying between them. In DNA, the CDR3 is TGTGCCAGTAGTAGAGACCCCAGCGACGGCTACACCTTC. It codes for CASSRDPSDGYTF.

In this sample, this clonotype turned up many times. The chain employs TRBV5-1 and TRBJ1-5; 8 bases agree with TRBD1. This CDR3 spans 13 amino acids. CDR1 and CDR2 from the germline V gene are SGHRS and YFSETQ. V lost 3 bases, J lost 9 bases, and 5 bases stayed unmatched. For the CDR3, the DNA is TGCGCCAGCAGCTATGGACAGGGAGGGCCCCAGCATTTT. Translated, it gives CASSYGQGGPQHF.

This clonotype was seen more than once but under ten times. The chain has TRBV20-1 and TRBJ2-7; D gene uncertain. This CDR3 comprises 11 residues. CDR1 is DFQATT and CDR2 is SNEGSKA in the germline V gene (reference sequence). V dropped 3 bases and J dropped 0 bases, with 3 bases sitting between them. The CDR3 DNA is TGCAGTGCTAGGGACTCCTACGAGCAGTACGTC. Protein: CSARDSYEQYV.

The V call is TRBV11-3, the J call TRBJ2-3; tentatively, D is TRBD2 (5 bases). V lost 1 base and J 6 bases, leaving 14 bases between the germline ends. Germline assignment: CDR1 SGHNT and CDR2 YENEEA. The CDR3 consists of 15 residues. CDR3 sequence reads: CASSLGGSPSDTQYF. The CDR3 nucleotides read TGTGCCAGCAGCTTAGGAGGGAGCCCGTCGGATACGCAGTATTTT.

As DNA, the CDR3 is TGCGCCAGCAGTGGTGATCTCTATGGCTACACCTTC. It is translated as CASSGDLYGYTF. This sequence joins TRBV10-2 and TRBJ1-2; D gene uncertain. V lost 4 bases to trimming and J lost 4 bases, with 7 bases between them. The CDR3 has 12 amino acids. The germline gives CDR1 WSHSY, CDR2 SAAADI.

This clonotype was recorded at least ten times. V gene TRBV20-1 combines with J gene TRBJ1-6, with a weak D call TRBD1 (5 bases). The CDR3 is made up of 13 amino acids. Germline CDR1 reads DFQATT; CDR2 reads SNEGSKA (reference sequence). The V end lost 0 bases, the J end lost 10 bases, and 10 bases lay between the germline ends. This CDR3 reads CSARDPDISPLHF. The CDR3 DNA follows: TGCAGTGCTAGAGACCCGGACATATCACCCCTCCACTTT.

The CDR3 DNA is TGCAGTGCCCCCGGACAGGGAGCTGAAGCTTTCTTT. Its translation: CSAPGQGAEAFF. The chain combines TRBV20-1 with TRBJ1-1, with TRBD1 matching over 8 bases. V trimming: 6 bases; J trimming: 6 bases; junction bases outside the gene matches: 6. Per the germline V gene, CDR1 is DFQATT and CDR2 is SNEGSKA (reference sequence). This CDR3 has 12 amino acids.

This clonotype was counted between two and nine times. The rearrangement joins TRBV5-1 to TRBJ2-4, with D perhaps TRBD2 (6 bases). The CDR3 totals 15 residues. The germline V and J ends were trimmed by 3 bases and 2 bases, with 12 bases remaining between them. CDR1 is SGHRS and CDR2 is YFSETQ in the germline V gene. The CDR3 DNA reads as TGCGCCAGCAGCTGGGGGGATCGAACCAAAAACATTCAGTACTTC. As protein: CASSWGDRTKNIQYF.

The chain couples TRBV15 to TRBJ2-1; D is undetermined. Trimming pared 6 bases from V and 1 base from J, leaving 7 bases between. Germline loops: CDR1 LNHNV, CDR2 YYDKDF (reference sequence). The CDR3 covers 13 residues. CDR3: CATRGRSYNEQFF. The CDR3 DNA reads as TGTGCCACCAGGGGCAGGTCCTACAATGAGCAGTTCTTC.

Only a few counts were recorded for this clonotype. The CDR3 here is CASSPGPGYEQYF. The CDR3 DNA is TGTGCCAGCAGTCCGGGACCGGGCTACGAGCAGTACTTC. J is TRBJ2-7 and V is TRBV25-1, with D possibly being TRBD1 or TRBD2 (5 bases each). Germline values: CDR1 MGHDK, CDR2 SYGVNS. The V end was cut by 5 bases, the J end by 3 bases, with 11 bases between. The CDR3 contains 13 residues.

The V call is TRBV29-1, the J call TRBJ2-7; TRBD2 matches at 7 bases. V shed 4 bases and J 3 bases; nucleotides not matched to a gene: 6. CDR1 is SQVTM, CDR2 ANQGSEA, per germline. The CDR3 loop spans 13 amino acids. In DNA, the CDR3 is TGCAGCGTTGGGATTGGCGGGGGCTACGAGCAGTACTTC. Translated: CSVGIGGGYEQYF.

This clonotype showed up just a few times. J is TRBJ1-5 and V is TRBV6-5; D call uncertain. Trimming shortened V by 6 bases and J by 1 base, and 19 bases separated the two germline ends. Per the germline V gene, CDR1 is MNHEY and CDR2 is SVGAGI. The CDR3 totals 17 residues. The CDR3 nucleotides are TGTGCCAGCAGCAGAGGTGTAGATAGGGCAAGCAATCAGCCCCAGCATTTT. Amino acids: CASSRGVDRASNQPQHF.

This chain joins TRBV11-2 and TRBJ1-5; a possible D gene is TRBD1 (6 bases). CDR3 size: 13 residues. The germline V and J ends were trimmed by 5 bases and 7 bases, with 12 bases remaining between them. CDR1 is SGHAT and CDR2 is FQNNGV in the germline V gene. The CDR3 coding sequence is TGTGCCAGCAGCCACAGGGAGGCCCAGCCCCAGCATTTT. It specifies CASSHREAQPQHF.

This clonotype appeared a few times. The J gene is TRBJ2-5, the V gene TRBV7-2, with D possibly matching TRBD1 (6 bases). The CDR3 is 16 amino acids. Germline V gene sequence: CDR1 SGHTA, CDR2 FQGNSA. Deletions cut 0 bases from V and 1 base from J, with 12 bases between. The DNA of the CDR3 is TGTGCCAGCAGCTTAGCATATCAGGGGCCCCAAGAGACCCAGTACTTC. Protein product: CASSLAYQGPQETQYF. The variable domain in full, completed from reference TRBV7-2 and TRBJ2-5, reads GAGVSQSPSNKVTEKGKDVELRCDPISGHTALYWYRQSLGQGLEFLIYFQGNSAPDKSGLPSDRFSAERTGGSVSTLTIQRTQQEDSAVYLCASSLAYQGPQETQYFGPGTRLLVL.

This clonotype was seen a handful of times. The rearrangement uses TRBV4-3 and TRBJ1-2; 10 positions match TRBD1. J was trimmed by 1 base and V by 4 bases; bases with no gene match: 3. Germline loops: CDR1 LGHNA, CDR2 YSLEER. This CDR3 contains 15 residues. The DNA of the CDR3 is TGCGCCAGCAGCCGAGGGGACAGGGGTAACTATGGCTACACCTTC. This encodes CASSRGDRGNYGYTF.

The chain employs TRBV11-3 and TRBJ2-7, with TRBD2 matching over 9 bases. The CDR3 is 14 residues long. Germline CDR1 is SGHNT and CDR2 is YENEEA. V dropped 5 bases and J dropped 5; count of bases not matched to a gene: 7. Here the CDR3 reads CASSPGASGDEQYF. The CDR3 coding sequence is TGTGCCAGCAGCCCTGGTGCTAGCGGGGACGAGCAGTACTTC.

This rearrangement joins TRBV4-1 to TRBJ1-5, with D tentatively TRBD1 (5 bases). This CDR3 is 15 amino acids long. With 1 base removed from V and 5 bases from J, the gap between germline ends came to 12 bases. Germline CDR1 and CDR2: MGHRA and YSYEKL. The chain's CDR3 is CASSQGTSGDQPQHF. CDR3 nucleotide sequence: TGCGCCAGCAGCCAAGGGACCTCGGGGGATCAGCCCCAGCATTTT.

As DNA, the CDR3 is TGCGCCAGCAGCCCGCCTACTAGCGGGGGGGAAGAGACCCAGTACTTC. Amino acids: CASSPPTSGGEETQYF. The chain uses TRBV5-1 and TRBJ2-5, with TRBD2 matching over 13 bases. J was trimmed by 3 bases and V by 4 bases; bases with no gene match: 6. The germline gives CDR1 SGHRS, CDR2 YFSETQ. The CDR3 is 16 amino acids.

This clonotype was picked up many times. The rearrangement links TRBV5-1 to TRBJ1-1; unclear D gene. Trimming removed 4 bases at V and 0 bases at J, with 13 bases between. Germline lookup yields CDR1 SGHRS and CDR2 YFSETQ. The CDR3 has 15 amino acids. DNA of the CDR3: TGCGCCAGCAGCCAAGGGAATTCCATGAACACTGAAGCTTTCTTT. Translated: CASSQGNSMNTEAFF.

V usage is TRBV12-3 or TRBV12-4 and J usage is TRBJ1-5, with TRBD1 identical over 11 bases. The CDR3 has 18 amino acids. J was trimmed by 0 bases and V by 5 bases; bases with no gene match: 9. The CDR3 spells CASSLRDRGWISNQPQHF. In nucleotides, the CDR3 is TGTGCCAGCAGTCTCCGGGACAGGGGGTGGATTAGCAATCAGCCCCAGCATTTT.

This chain connects TRBV18 to TRBJ2-3; no clear D gene. V was trimmed by 4 bases and J by 0 bases, leaving 17 bases between them. CDR1 KGHSH and CDR2 LQKENI come from the germline V gene. This CDR3 region has 17 residues. The CDR3 bases are TGTGCCAGCTCACTCCGACTCACCCCGGCTAGCACAGATACGCAGTATTTT. Its protein product is CASSLRLTPASTDTQYF.

This clonotype was observed a few times. This chain joins TRBV5-1 and TRBJ1-6, with no clear D. Germline V gene data show CDR1 as SGHRS and CDR2 as YFSETQ. The CDR3 contains 14 residues. V was shortened by 4 bases and J by 9 bases, with 14 bases between the two germline ends. The DNA for the CDR3 is TGCGCCAGCAGCGCCACAGACCTCCGTTCACCCCTCCACTTT. Amino acids: CASSATDLRSPLHF.

This rearrangement joins TRBV7-9 to TRBJ2-1; 9 positions match TRBD2. The CDR3 covers 16 residues. Losses at the gene ends were 5 bases for V and 4 bases for J; bases not matched to a gene: 9. The germline V gene encodes CDR1 SEHNR and CDR2 FQNEAQ (reference sequence). The CDR3: CASSPGGGGDYNEQFF. The CDR3 DNA reads TGTGCCAGCAGCCCCGGTGGCGGGGGGGATTACAATGAGCAGTTCTTC.